The 23 T cell receptor beta chains below all came from one sample that was sequenced in a study of identical twins. TCRdb reanalysed the 5' RACE reads using MiXCR and keeps one entry per CDR3 protein. The repertoire includes roughly 690,000 distinct CDR3 sequences, 6.1% of them detected once, and roughly 1.8% sits in the top ten. Sample: naive T cells sorted from blood. The receptors derive from a young man in good health.

This clonotype has at least ten counts. The V gene is TRBV10-3, the J gene TRBJ2-7; 7 nucleotides match TRBD1. V gave up 2 bases and J gave up 2 bases; unmatched junction bases: 9. CDR1 and CDR2 (germline): ENHRY, SYGVKD. The CDR3 is 16 amino acids. For the CDR3, the DNA is TGTGCCATCAGTGAGCCCCGTCGCGACAGGGCCTACGAGCAGTACTTC. Its protein product is CAISEPRRDRAYEQYF.

This clonotype occurred many times. The genes are TRBV29-1 and TRBJ2-7; a weak D match, TRBD2 (5 bases). Trimming cost V 6 bases and J 4 bases, with 13 bases left between them. The V gene's germline CDR1 is SQVTM and CDR2 ANQGSEA. The CDR3 is 12 residues long. The CDR3 spells CSVPGGLYEQYF. CDR3 DNA sequence: TGCAGCGTCCCAGGCGGGCTTTACGAGCAGTACTTC.

This clonotype was counted at least ten times. J is TRBJ1-1 and V is TRBV12-3 or TRBV12-4; unclear D gene. With 6 bases removed from V and 0 bases from J, the gap between germline ends came to 8 bases. The CDR3 is 13 amino acids. As DNA, the CDR3 is TGTGCCAGCAGCCCCAAGCTGAACACTGAAGCTTTCTTT. Amino acids: CASSPKLNTEAFF.

This clonotype was picked up many times. The rearrangement links TRBV12-3 or TRBV12-4 to TRBJ2-1, with TRBD2 identical over 7 bases. Losses at the gene ends were 5 bases for V and 4 bases for J; bases not matched to a gene: 5. CDR3 size: 14 residues. CDR3 sequence reads: CASSMAGEYNEQFF. For the CDR3, the DNA is TGTGCCAGCAGTATGGCGGGAGAGTACAATGAGCAGTTCTTC.

In its sample, this clonotype was seen many times. V and J are TRBV29-1 and TRBJ2-5, with 8 bases that match TRBD2. The germline V gene has CDR1 SQVTM and CDR2 ANQGSEA. After removal of 7 bases from V and 5 bases from J, the junction contained 12 bases not matched to a gene. CDR3 length: 14 residues. The CDR3 nucleotides are TGCAGCGCCCCTACTAGCGGCTCTCGTGAGACCCAGTACTTC. It translates to CSAPTSGSRETQYF.

This clonotype occurred a few times. The J gene is TRBJ2-1, the V gene TRBV11-1; 14 bases are shared with TRBD2. CDR1 is SGHAT, CDR2 FQDESV, per germline (reference sequence). The V segment lost 2 bases and the J segment 9 bases; nucleotides outside the gene matches: 6. CDR3 length: 16 amino acids. This CDR3 is CASSLRGLAGEVEQFF. The CDR3 DNA follows: TGTGCCAGCAGCTTAAGGGGACTAGCGGGAGAGGTTGAGCAGTTCTTC.

The table lists this clonotype with many counts. CDR3 in amino acids: CASTFGGSYNEQFF. The CDR3 DNA sequence: TGTGCCAGCACCTTCGGAGGGTCCTACAATGAGCAGTTCTTC. The chain joins TRBV25-1 to TRBJ2-1; weak D call: TRBD2 (6 bases). The CDR3 loop spans 14 amino acids. Germline V gene data show CDR1 as MGHDK and CDR2 as SYGVNS. Trimming left V 7 bases short and J 1 base short, with 11 bases between. Drawing the rest from reference TRBV25-1 and TRBJ2-1, the complete variable domain is EADIYQTPRYLVIGTGKKITLECSQTMGHDKMYWYQQDPGMELHLIHYSYGVNSTEKGDLSSESTVSRIRTEHFPLTLESARPSHTSQYLCASTFGGSYNEQFFGPGTRLTVL.

This clonotype was counted ten times or more. This chain joins TRBV11-2 and TRBJ2-5; D ambiguous. The CDR3 extends over 14 amino acids. Germline loops: CDR1 SGHAT, CDR2 FQNNGV. V was trimmed by 3 bases and J by 2 bases, leaving 10 bases between them. The DNA for the CDR3 is TGTGCCAGCAGCTTTCAGCCAATTCAAGAGACCCAGTACTTC. Its protein is CASSFQPIQETQYF.

This chain links TRBV7-2 with TRBJ2-7; the D gene could be TRBD1 or TRBD2 (5 bases each). The CDR3 runs to 15 residues. Between the trimmed V and J ends, which lost 3 bases and 2 bases, there was a span of 14 bases. Germline CDR1 is SGHTA and CDR2 is FQGNSA. DNA of the CDR3: TGTGCCAGCAGCTTGGGGTTTTGGGGGACCTACGAGCAGTACTTC. This sequence encodes CASSLGFWGTYEQYF.

CDR3: CASSQDLVSGELFF. CDR3 DNA sequence: TGTGCCAGCAGCCAAGATCTCGTCTCCGGGGAGCTGTTTTTT. The V gene is TRBV3-1, the J gene TRBJ2-2; D is unclear. This CDR3 region has 14 residues. The V and J ends lost 0 bases and 6 bases respectively, with 8 bases between them. The V gene's germline CDR1 is LGHDT and CDR2 YNNKEL (reference sequence).

J is TRBJ2-3 and V is TRBV9; 7 bases are a match to TRBD1. Germline V gene data show CDR1 as SGDLS and CDR2 as YYNGEE. V was clipped by 4 bases and J by 5 bases; unmatched bases: 16. This CDR3 has 17 amino acids. CDR3 DNA: TGTGCCAGCAGCCCCCAGGGGGTAGTAAGTTCCCAAGATACGCAGTATTTT. Protein sequence: CASSPQGVVSSQDTQYF.

This clonotype was seen at least ten times. The chain recombines TRBV28 with TRBJ2-3; D is possibly TRBD1 or TRBD2 (5 bases each). The CDR3 contains 14 residues. Looked up from germline, CDR1 is MDHEN and CDR2 is SYDVKM. V gave up 3 bases and J gave up 4 bases, with 11 bases separating them. The CDR3 is CASSLNGAADTQYF. The DNA of the CDR3 is TGTGCCAGCAGTTTGAACGGGGCGGCAGATACGCAGTATTTT.

Many counts were recorded for this clonotype. The J gene is TRBJ2-5, the V gene TRBV7-2; a weak D match, TRBD2 (6 bases). CDR1 SGHTA and CDR2 FQGNSA come from the germline V gene. This CDR3 has 15 residues. The germline V and J ends were trimmed by 0 bases and 0 bases, with 8 bases remaining between them. The CDR3 nucleotides are TGTGCCAGCAGCTTAGCTAGCGGAGACCAAGAGACCCAGTACTTC. It translates to CASSLASGDQETQYF.

This chain joins TRBV5-1 and TRBJ2-3, with 12 bases that match TRBD2. J lost 2 bases, V lost 3 bases, and 7 bases had no gene match. Per germline, CDR1 SGHRS and CDR2 YFSETQ. There are 17 residues in the CDR3. The CDR3 coding sequence is TGCGCCAGCAGCTGGACTAGCGGGGAGGAGGACACAGATACGCAGTATTTT. Translation gives CASSWTSGEEDTDTQYF.

In its sample, this clonotype was seen many times. The gene calls are TRBV9 and TRBJ2-7; no clear D gene. Trimming left V 4 bases short and J 5 bases short, with 19 bases between. The CDR3 spans 15 residues. Germline lookup yields CDR1 SGDLS and CDR2 YYNGEE. The CDR3 is CASSPRWGLLHEQYF. Written as DNA, the CDR3 is TGTGCCAGCAGCCCTCGGTGGGGTTTACTACACGAGCAGTACTTC. The complete variable domain, with remaining parts taken from reference TRBV9 and TRBJ2-7, reads DSGVTQTPKHLITATGQRVTLRCSPRSGDLSVYWYQQSLDQGLQFLIQYYNGEERAKGNILERFSAQQFPDLHSELNLSSLELGDSALYFCASSPRWGLLHEQYFGPGTRLTVT.

This chain uses TRBV7-2 with TRBJ2-3; 9 positions match TRBD1. Germline-derived CDR1 and CDR2 are SGHTA and FQGNSA. Trimming took 3 bases from V and 0 from J; bases not matched to a gene: 7. The CDR3 runs 17 residues. The CDR3, as DNA: TGTGCCAGCAGCTTCCCTATGGGACAGGGAAGCACAGATACGCAGTATTTT. This encodes CASSFPMGQGSTDTQYF.

This clonotype occurred a few times. This chain joins TRBV27 and TRBJ1-1; tentative D call: TRBD1 (5 bases). V lost 4 bases to trimming and J lost 3 bases, with 18 bases between them. The CDR3 runs 16 residues. From germline, CDR1 is MNHEY and CDR2 SMNVEV (reference sequence). The CDR3 loop reads CASSWVTRGRDTEAFF. DNA for the CDR3: TGTGCCAGCAGTTGGGTGACTAGGGGCAGAGACACTGAAGCTTTCTTT.

This clonotype was seen a few times. CDR3 DNA sequence: TGCGCCAGCAGCTTGAGTGGACAGGGAGTTGAAAAACTGTTTTTT. Its translation is CASSLSGQGVEKLFF. V and J are TRBV5-1 and TRBJ1-4; 8 positions match TRBD1. This CDR3 spans 15 amino acids. V was clipped by 1 base and J by 7 bases; unmatched bases: 6. CDR1 is SGHRS, CDR2 YFSETQ, per germline.

This clonotype was detected only a few times. The rearrangement uses TRBV7-9 and TRBJ2-2; perhaps TRBD1 as D (6 bases). The CDR3 runs to 17 residues. CDR1 is SEHNR, CDR2 FQNEAQ, per germline (reference sequence). Trimming left V 0 bases short and J 0 bases short, with 11 bases between. CDR3 loop: CASSLARTVSNTGELFF. CDR3 nucleotides: TGTGCCAGCAGCTTAGCCCGGACAGTTTCGAACACCGGGGAGCTGTTTTTT.

This clonotype was seen ten or more times. J is TRBJ2-7 and V is TRBV5-1, with 7 bases aligning to TRBD1. Germline V lookup: CDR1 SGHRS, CDR2 YFSETQ. V lost 4 bases and J lost 5; bases outside the gene matches: 15. The CDR3 sequence is 16 residues long. The CDR3 DNA follows: TGCGCCAGCAGCGGCGACAGGGCGTCAAAGAAAAACGAGCAGTACGTC. Amino acid sequence: CASSGDRASKKNEQYV.

This clonotype appeared a few times. The chain uses TRBV27 and TRBJ2-5; 8 bases are a match to TRBD1. V was pared by 2 bases and J by 1 base, with 3 bases of the junction left unmatched. CDR1 and CDR2 (germline): MNHEY, SMNVEV (reference sequence). The CDR3 length is 15 residues. The CDR3 sequence is CASSLRGTGQETQYF. CDR3 coding DNA: TGTGCCAGCAGTTTACGAGGGACAGGCCAAGAGACCCAGTACTTC.

This clonotype was observed at least ten times. The chain couples TRBV5-1 to TRBJ2-3; 7 bases are shared with TRBD2. This CDR3 comprises 13 residues. Trimming at V came to 5 bases and at J to 6 bases, leaving 6 bases not matched to a gene. CDR1 SGHRS and CDR2 YFSETQ come from the germline V gene. The CDR3 reads CASRRREQDTQYF. CDR3 coding DNA: TGCGCCAGCAGGAGGCGGGAGCAGGATACGCAGTATTTT.

This chain joins TRBV6-2 or TRBV6-3 and TRBJ1-1; D unresolved. The germline V gene encodes CDR1 MNHEY and CDR2 SVGEGT. The CDR3 consists of 13 residues. Trimming shortened V by 7 bases and J by 3 bases, and 12 bases separated the two germline ends. The CDR3 sequence: CASTQYLDTEAFF. The CDR3, as DNA: TGTGCCAGCACCCAATACTTGGACACTGAAGCTTTCTTT.